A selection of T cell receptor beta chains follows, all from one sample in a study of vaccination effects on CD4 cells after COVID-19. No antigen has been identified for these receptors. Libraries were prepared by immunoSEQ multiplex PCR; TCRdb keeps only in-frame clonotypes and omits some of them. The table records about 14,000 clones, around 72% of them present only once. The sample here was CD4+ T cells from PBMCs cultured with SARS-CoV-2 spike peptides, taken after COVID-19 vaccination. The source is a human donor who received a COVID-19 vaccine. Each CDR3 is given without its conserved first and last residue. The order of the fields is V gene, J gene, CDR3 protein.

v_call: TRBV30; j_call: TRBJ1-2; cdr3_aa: AWSPTGENGYT
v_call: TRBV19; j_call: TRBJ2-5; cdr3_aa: ASSIDLWGKETQY
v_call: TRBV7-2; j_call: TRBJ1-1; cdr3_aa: ASSFRLLNTEAF
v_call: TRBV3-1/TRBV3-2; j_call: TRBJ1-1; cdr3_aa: ASSQGDQGAF
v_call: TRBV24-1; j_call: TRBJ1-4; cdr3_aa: ATSDLRRAGLNEKLF
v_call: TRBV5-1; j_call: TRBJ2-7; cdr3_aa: ASREGLPPYEQY
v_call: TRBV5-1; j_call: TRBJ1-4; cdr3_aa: ASSLRGTTNEKLF
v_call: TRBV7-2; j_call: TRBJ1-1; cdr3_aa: ASSRRYTEAF
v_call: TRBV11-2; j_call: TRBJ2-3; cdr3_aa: ASSLVAGGKDTQY
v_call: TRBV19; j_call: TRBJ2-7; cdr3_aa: ASSKPDGSYEQY
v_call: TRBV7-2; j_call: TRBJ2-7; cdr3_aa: ASSSYPTGDGSYEQY
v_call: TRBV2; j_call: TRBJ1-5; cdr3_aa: ASSKSGMGQPQH
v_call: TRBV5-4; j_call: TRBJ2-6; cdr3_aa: ASSSPGGGSGANVLT
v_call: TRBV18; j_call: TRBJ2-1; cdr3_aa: ASSPPTSGGGNEQF
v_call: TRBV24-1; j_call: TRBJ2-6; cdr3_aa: ATRDGSAGANVLT
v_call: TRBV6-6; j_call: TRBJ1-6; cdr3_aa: ASSYSQGRPLH
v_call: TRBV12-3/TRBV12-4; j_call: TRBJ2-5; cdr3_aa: ASSFAGEETQY
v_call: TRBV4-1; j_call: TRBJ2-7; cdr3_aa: ASSQLEEWDYLPEQY
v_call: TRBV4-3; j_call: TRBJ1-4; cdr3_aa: ASSQDFRTGDNEKLF